These 27 T cell receptor beta chains originate from one sample sequenced in a study of long-term antiretroviral therapy in people with HIV. At survey level, the immunoSEQ assay was run in its v3.0 version. Data came from immunoSEQ multiplex PCR; TCRdb stores just in-frame clones and leaves some out. The table includes 18,000 or so clones, over 75% detected once. The source was unsorted PBMCs, collected 4.2 years after starting antiretroviral therapy. Every receptor here comes from a man aged 50 or older with HIV.

The chain is built from TRBV19 and TRBJ2-2, with TRBD2 matching over 7 bases. The germline V gene has CDR1 LNHDA and CDR2 SQIVND (reference sequence). Germline trimming cut 5 bases from V and 2 bases from J; bases unmatched to any gene: 8. The CDR3 is 16 amino acids. This CDR3 reads CASSGGRGRNTGELFF. The CDR3 coding sequence is TGTGCCAGTAGTGGCGGGAGAGGGCGAAACACCGGGGAGCTGTTTTTT.

The V call is TRBV4-3, the J call TRBJ1-2; tentatively, D is TRBD1 (5 bases). Deletions cut 0 bases from V and 3 bases from J, with 11 bases between. From germline, CDR1 is LGHNA and CDR2 YSLEER. This CDR3 is built from 15 residues. CDR3 nucleotide sequence: TGCGCCAGCAGCCAAGATTGGGGGGGGGACTATGGCTACACCTTC. Translation: CASSQDWGGDYGYTF.

The chain joins TRBV28 to TRBJ1-5; D is uncertain. V gave up 6 bases and J gave up 2 bases, with 14 bases separating them. This CDR3 has 15 residues. The germline V gene encodes CDR1 MDHEN and CDR2 SYDVKM. The CDR3 loop is CASSANLHGNQPQHF. CDR3 DNA: TGTGCCAGCAGCGCTAACTTACACGGCAATCAGCCCCAGCATTTT.

The V gene is TRBV19, the J gene TRBJ1-3; D is perhaps TRBD1 (5 bases). CDR3 size: 16 residues. Germline V lookup: CDR1 LNHDA, CDR2 SQIVND (reference sequence). The germline V and J ends were trimmed by 3 bases and 0 bases, with 12 bases remaining between them. The CDR3 nucleotides are TGTGCCAGTAGTATTTTAGCAGGGATCTCTGGAAACACCATATATTTT. This translates into CASSILAGISGNTIYF.

The chain carries TRBV6-4 and TRBJ2-2; 8 nucleotides match TRBD2. CDR3 length: 16 residues. J lost 5 bases, V lost 5 bases, and 10 bases had no gene match. Germline-derived CDR1 and CDR2 are MRHNA and SNTAGT. CDR3 loop: CASSSSGTLDTGELFF. The CDR3 coding sequence is TGTGCCAGCAGTAGTAGCGGGACACTGGATACCGGGGAGCTGTTTTTT.

The V call is TRBV4-3, the J call TRBJ1-5, with no clear D. V was shortened by 1 base and J by 1 base, with 8 bases between the two germline ends. Per germline, CDR1 LGHNA and CDR2 YSLEER. This CDR3 spans 15 amino acids. The CDR3 nucleotides are TGCGCCAGCAGCCAAGGATTCCTCAGCAATCAGCCCCAGCATTTT. Encoded protein: CASSQGFLSNQPQHF.

The chain has TRBV11-1 and TRBJ1-1; a possible D gene is TRBD1 (5 bases). CDR3 length: 14 amino acids. Trimming shortened V by 2 bases and J by 4 bases, and 11 bases separated the two germline ends. The germline CDR1 and CDR2 sequences are SGHAT and FQDESV (reference sequence). DNA for the CDR3: TGTGCCAGCAGCTTAAGGAGGGGAGGCACTGAAGCTTTCTTT. It encodes CASSLRRGGTEAFF. The full variable domain, rest sourced from reference TRBV11-1 and TRBJ1-1, is EAEVAQSPRYKITEKSQAVAFWCDPISGHATLYWYRQILGQGPELLVQFQDESVVDDSQLPKDRFSAERLKGVDSTLKIQPAELGDSAMYLCASSLRRGGTEAFFGQGTRLTVV.

The V call is TRBV29-1, the J call TRBJ2-1; 9 nucleotides line up with TRBD2. CDR3 length: 15 residues. With V trimmed by 3 bases and J by 1 base, 4 bases remained unmatched. The germline V gene encodes CDR1 SQVTM and CDR2 ANQGSEA. The CDR3 loop is CSVDPAGGSYNEQFF. CDR3 nucleotides: TGCAGCGTTGACCCAGCGGGGGGTTCCTACAATGAGCAGTTCTTC.

The chain uses TRBV5-1 and TRBJ1-4; D unclear. V lost 0 bases and J lost 8, with 11 bases in between. Germline V gives CDR1 SGHRS, CDR2 YFSETQ. The CDR3 sequence is 14 residues long. CDR3 sequence (DNA): TGCGCCAGCAGCTTGGAGAAGGGAGGCGAAAAACTGTTTTTT. It translates to CASSLEKGGEKLFF.

The chain recombines TRBV6-1 with TRBJ2-7; D is perhaps TRBD2 (5 bases). V was pared by 7 bases and J by 0 bases, with 13 bases between. Germline V lookup: CDR1 MNHNS, CDR2 SASEGT. This CDR3 contains 14 residues. The CDR3 DNA reads TGTGCCAGCAACCCCGGCGGGCTCTCCTACGAGCAGTACTTC. Its translation: CASNPGGLSYEQYF.

This chain uses TRBV18 with TRBJ1-2, with 8 bases fitting TRBD1. CDR1 is KGHSH, CDR2 LQKENI, per germline. The CDR3 loop spans 13 amino acids. With V trimmed by 4 bases and J by 8 bases, 6 bases remained unmatched. The DNA of the CDR3 is TGTGCCAGCTCACGGGACAGGCAGGGGGGCTACACCTTC. It specifies CASSRDRQGGYTF. Using reference TRBV18 and TRBJ1-2 for the parts outside the CDR3, the full variable domain is NAGVMQNPRHLVRRRGQEARLRCSPMKGHSHVYWYRQLPEEGLKFMVYLQKENIIDESGMPKERFSAEFPKEGPSILRIQQVVRGDSAAYFCASSRDRQGGYTFGSGTRLTVV.

This chain joins TRBV13 and TRBJ2-1; 8 bases align to TRBD2. The CDR3 totals 17 residues. Germline V gives CDR1 PRHDT, CDR2 FYEKMQ (reference sequence). The trim removed 5 bases at V and 4 bases at J, leaving 13 bases unmatched. CDR3 nucleotides: TGTGCCAGCAGCGGCGGGGGGTCACTAAGCAGGTACAATGAGCAGTTCTTC. Translation: CASSGGGSLSRYNEQFF.

V gene TRBV27 combines with J gene TRBJ1-2; 7 bases fit TRBD1. This CDR3 contains 16 residues. Germline V gene sequence: CDR1 MNHEY, CDR2 SMNVEV (reference sequence). After removal of 5 bases from V and 2 bases from J, the junction contained 11 bases not matched to a gene. CDR3 protein: CASSPSGQELNYGYTF. Written as DNA, the CDR3 is TGTGCCAGCAGTCCCTCAGGACAGGAGCTCAACTATGGCTACACCTTC.

This clone has only one observation. This rearrangement joins TRBV11-3 to TRBJ2-3; maybe TRBD2 (5 bases). Looked up from germline, CDR1 is SGHNT and CDR2 is YENEEA. With 5 bases removed from V and 2 bases from J, the gap between germline ends came to 11 bases. The CDR3 runs 14 residues. The CDR3 here is CASSRGRSTDTQYF. The CDR3 DNA follows: TGTGCCAGCAGCCGAGGGAGATCCACAGATACGCAGTATTTT.

J is TRBJ2-7 and V is TRBV7-3, with TRBD2 matching over 9 bases. The CDR3 totals 15 residues. With 2 bases clipped from V and 5 bases from J, the junction kept 7 bases outside the gene matches. CDR1 and CDR2 (germline): SGHTA, FQGTGA. CDR3 nucleotides: TGTGCCAGCAGCTTAGGATTAGCGGGGGTGGACGAGCAGTACTTC. As protein: CASSLGLAGVDEQYF.

This CDR3 is CASSPGSYNEQFF. The CDR3 DNA reads as TGTGCCAGCAGCCCGGGAAGCTACAATGAGCAGTTCTTC. The V call is TRBV5-6, the J call TRBJ2-1; a possible D gene is TRBD2 (5 bases). This CDR3 has 13 residues. The V and J ends lost 4 bases and 3 bases respectively, with 8 bases between them. Germline V CDR1 and CDR2: SGHDT, YYEEEE.

The genes are TRBV5-5 and TRBJ2-7; D is undetermined. Germline V gene sequence: CDR1 SGHKS, CDR2 YYEKEE (reference sequence). V lost 0 bases, J lost 0 bases, and 13 bases lay in between. The CDR3 spans 16 residues. In nucleotides, the CDR3 is TGTGCCAGCAGCTTGGCGGGCAGCCCTAGCTCCTACGAGCAGTACTTC. Encoded protein: CASSLAGSPSSYEQYF.

The genes are TRBV7-2 and TRBJ1-1; D uncertain. Germline CDR1 and CDR2: SGHTA and FQGNSA. With 1 base removed from V and 11 bases from J, the gap between germline ends came to 8 bases. The CDR3 loop spans 11 amino acids. The CDR3 sequence is CASSLDTQAFF. In DNA, the CDR3 is TGTGCCAGCAGCTTAGACACTCAGGCTTTCTTT.

This clone was seen a handful of times. CDR3 amino acids: CASSAGTRTGELFF. CDR3 coding DNA: TGTGCCAGCAGTGCCGGGACTAGAACCGGGGAGCTGTTTTTT. The V gene is TRBV6-1, the J gene TRBJ2-2; 8 bases line up with TRBD2. Germline CDR1 is MNHNS and CDR2 is SASEGT. CDR3 length: 14 residues. The ends lost 4 bases at V and 5 bases at J; junction bases unmatched: 3.

This chain uses TRBV5-1 with TRBJ2-7; either TRBD1 or TRBD2 may supply D (5 bases each). CDR1 is SGHRS, CDR2 YFSETQ, per germline. V shed 1 base and J shed 7 bases, with 15 bases lying between them. This CDR3 has 14 residues. In nucleotides, the CDR3 is TGCGCCAGCAGCTTGAGTCTCAGGGACGGGGAGCAGTACTTC. It codes for CASSLSLRDGEQYF.

The chain joins TRBV7-2 to TRBJ2-7; 9 bases are a match to TRBD2. Germline V gene lookup returns CDR1 SGHTA and CDR2 FQGNSA. CDR3 length: 16 residues. V dropped 2 bases and J dropped 6; count of bases not matched to a gene: 11. The CDR3 is CASSLKRGGADVEQYF. The CDR3 DNA follows: TGTGCCAGCAGCTTAAAACGCGGGGGGGCCGACGTCGAGCAGTACTTC.

CDR3 nucleotide sequence: TGCGCCAGCAGCTTGGGGGGACTTACCTGGGGGGCGAACACTGAAGCTTTCTTT. Translated, it gives CASSLGGLTWGANTEAFF. The chain employs TRBV5-1 and TRBJ1-1, with D possibly matching TRBD1 (6 bases). In germline, CDR1 is SGHRS, CDR2 YFSETQ. This CDR3 is built from 18 residues. The V end was cut by 0 bases, the J end by 1 base, with 19 bases between.

In nucleotides, the CDR3 is TGTGCCAGCAGCTGGGACGGCACCTACGAGCAGTACTTC. Translation: CASSWDGTYEQYF. The chain couples TRBV7-9 to TRBJ2-7; possibly TRBD1 or TRBD2 for D (5 bases each). The CDR3 length is 13 residues. V was clipped by 4 bases and J by 2 bases, with 9 bases between them. CDR1 SEHNR and CDR2 FQNEAQ come from the germline V gene (reference sequence). The variable domain in full, completed from reference TRBV7-9 and TRBJ2-7, reads DTGVSQNPRHKITKRGQNVTFRCDPISEHNRLYWYRQTLGQGPEFLTYFQNEAQLEKSRLLSDRFSAERPKGSFSTLEIQRTEQGDSAMYLCASSWDGTYEQYFGPGTRLTVT.

The chain combines TRBV6-1 with TRBJ1-1; D is ambiguous. V gave up 6 bases and J gave up 6 bases, with 5 bases separating them. Germline V gene data show CDR1 as MNHNS and CDR2 as SASEGT. The CDR3 sequence is 10 residues long. CDR3 sequence reads: CASREAEAFF. Here the CDR3 DNA reads TGTGCCAGCAGGGAGGCTGAAGCTTTCTTT.

The chain combines TRBV30 with TRBJ1-2; no firm D call. Trimming shortened V by 4 bases and J by 4 bases, and 10 bases separated the two germline ends. Germline V lookup: CDR1 GTSNPN, CDR2 SVGIG (reference sequence). The length of the CDR3 is 12 residues. The CDR3 bases are TGTGCCTGGACCAAAGGGAGCTATGGCTACACCTTC. It encodes CAWTKGSYGYTF.

The genes are TRBV27 and TRBJ2-2, with 7 bases lining up with TRBD1. This CDR3 region has 14 residues. Germline V gene sequence: CDR1 MNHEY, CDR2 SMNVEV (reference sequence). V shed 5 bases, J shed 3 bases, and the junction held 3 bases outside the gene matches. CDR3 protein: CASSRQGDTGELFF. The CDR3 DNA follows: TGTGCCAGCAGTCGACAGGGAGACACCGGGGAGCTGTTTTTT.

The rearrangement joins TRBV14 to TRBJ2-7; 9 nucleotides align to TRBD1. V trimming: 4 bases; J trimming: 7 bases; junction bases outside the gene matches: 5. The germline V gene has CDR1 SGHDN and CDR2 FVKESK. The CDR3 is 13 residues long. For the CDR3, the DNA is TGTGCCAGCAGCCTGACAGGGGGAGCGGAGCAGTACTTC. It codes for CASSLTGGAEQYF.